These 11 T cell receptor beta chains came from one sample sequenced in a study of Ad26.COV2.S vaccination and SARS-CoV-2 variants. The protocol was immunoSEQ multiplex PCR, while the TCRdb copy is restricted to in-frame clones and leaves out a portion. The table shows over 400,000 clones, with 92% occurring only once. The treatment is: around 19 received Ad26.COV2.S at low or high dose, single or two shots; about 5 received placebo; per-sample allocation not given. Sampling happened 63 days after the first vaccine or placebo injection. The starting material was peripheral blood, obtained in a trial of Ad26.COV2.S vaccine versus placebo. These TCRs come from a person between 18 and 60 years old who received the Ad26.COV2.S COVID-19 vaccine or a placebo.

The chain recombines TRBV6-5 with TRBJ1-6; TRBD1 aligns across 8 bases. Trimming took 6 bases from V and 7 from J; bases not matched to a gene: 5. The CDR3 has 14 residues. CDR1 is MNHEY, CDR2 SVGAGI, per germline. The DNA of the CDR3 is TGTGCCAGCAGCGGGACAGGTTGGAATTCACCCCTCCACTTT. This codes for CASSGTGWNSPLHF.

The chain recombines TRBV30 with TRBJ1-3; D unclear. From germline, CDR1 is GTSNPN and CDR2 SVGIG (reference sequence). V was clipped by 0 bases and J by 4 bases, with 4 bases between them. CDR3 length: 12 residues. The CDR3 sequence is CAWSVDGNTIYF. CDR3 coding DNA: TGTGCCTGGAGTGTAGACGGAAACACCATATATTTT.

The chain couples TRBV19 to TRBJ1-1, with D unclear. There are 13 residues in the CDR3. V shed 3 bases and J shed 3 bases, with 8 bases lying between them. CDR1 is LNHDA, CDR2 SQIVND, per germline (reference sequence). DNA for the CDR3: TGTGCCAGTAGTATTGCGGGATACACTGAAGCTTTCTTT. Amino acid sequence: CASSIAGYTEAFF.

The chain recombines TRBV13 with TRBJ2-7; tentatively, D is TRBD2 (5 bases). CDR3 length equals 12 residues. Per germline, CDR1 PRHDT and CDR2 FYEKMQ (reference sequence). Trimming removed 5 bases at V and 0 bases at J, with 5 bases between. The CDR3 sequence is CASSGSSYEQYF. The DNA for the CDR3 is TGTGCCAGCAGCGGGAGCTCCTACGAGCAGTACTTC.

This clone has a single count. The chain uses TRBV5-6 and TRBJ2-7; D is perhaps TRBD1 or TRBD2 (6 bases each). CDR1 SGHDT and CDR2 YYEEEE come from the germline V gene. V was trimmed by 4 bases and J by 2 bases, leaving 16 bases between them. CDR3 size: 15 residues. CDR3 amino acids: CASSLEGGRAYEQYF. As DNA, the CDR3 is TGTGCCAGCAGCCTGGAGGGGGGTAGGGCCTACGAGCAGTACTTC.

The CDR3 nucleotides are TGCGCCAGCAGCCAAGATCAGGCAGGGGTCAACACCGGGGAGCTGTTTTTT. This sequence encodes CASSQDQAGVNTGELFF. The gene calls are TRBV4-1 and TRBJ2-2; the D gene is possibly TRBD1 (6 bases). The CDR3 totals 17 residues. V lost 0 bases and J 2 bases, leaving 13 bases between the germline ends. CDR1 is MGHRA and CDR2 is YSYEKL in the germline V gene.

The rearrangement uses TRBV6-5 and TRBJ1-2; no clear D gene. V was shortened by 7 bases and J by 7 bases, with 16 bases between the two germline ends. Germline V gene lookup returns CDR1 MNHEY and CDR2 SVGAGI. The CDR3 contains 13 residues. The CDR3 loop reads CASTRGPSRGYTF. CDR3 DNA: TGTGCCAGCACCCGAGGACCCTCCCGTGGCTACACCTTC.

This CDR3 reads CASSWTVYEQYF. In DNA form, the CDR3 reads TGTGCCAGCAGTTGGACAGTCTACGAGCAGTACTTC. The rearrangement links TRBV12-3 or TRBV12-4 to TRBJ2-7; a weak D match, TRBD1 (6 bases). The V end lost 4 bases, the J end lost 3 bases, and 7 bases lay between the germline ends. The CDR3 extends over 12 amino acids.

V gene TRBV29-1 combines with J gene TRBJ2-2, with TRBD1 identical over 7 bases. Trimming at V came to 5 bases and at J to 3 bases, leaving 9 bases not matched to a gene. Germline CDR1 and CDR2: SQVTM and ANQGSEA. This CDR3 spans 15 amino acids. The CDR3 coding sequence is TGCAGCGTTTCTCGACAGGGCCCCGACACCGGGGAGCTGTTTTTT. Translated: CSVSRQGPDTGELFF.

The chain recombines TRBV7-2 with TRBJ1-5, with unresolved D. The germline V and J ends were trimmed by 4 bases and 0 bases, with 10 bases remaining between them. Germline assignment: CDR1 SGHTA and CDR2 FQGNSA. CDR3 length: 15 residues. The CDR3 DNA follows: TGTGCCAGCAGCTCCCACGACACTAGCAATCAGCCCCAGCATTTT. This gives the protein CASSSHDTSNQPQHF.

This clone was counted a few times. The rearrangement links TRBV19 to TRBJ1-4; TRBD1 matches 8 bases. The CDR3 length is 14 residues. V dropped 5 bases and J dropped 7; count of bases not matched to a gene: 6. Germline CDR1 reads LNHDA; CDR2 reads SQIVND (reference sequence). In DNA, the CDR3 is TGTGCCAGTAGTCCCAGGGGGCGCGGTGAAAAACTGTTTTTT. Its protein product is CASSPRGRGEKLFF.